The T cell receptor beta chain under discussion was sequenced for a study of neurological immune-mediated disorders. The study's findings and limits: Repertoires from 18 of 34 multiple sclerosis patients grouped phylogenetically into a related-CDR3 cluster, suggesting a possible signature.

5'RACE employing 10-nucleotide random UMIs yielded the cDNA. Each sequencing run yielded over 170 million TCR-beta sequences from 15-18 subjects. TCRdb redid the calling of the 5' RACE reads with MiXCR, one entry per CDR3 protein. The data show about 60,000 distinct CDR3 sequences, about 3.2% seen once. In germline, CDR1 is MNHEY, CDR2 SMNVEV (reference sequence). This CDR3 comprises 13 residues. The V end was cut by 3 bases, the J end by 9 bases, with 12 bases between. This clonotype was seen at least ten times. The target antigen is unknown. Preparation of the unsorted libraries drew on 2 million PBMCs stored at -80 C.

This TCR came from a woman aged 55-75 years with multiple sclerosis. The source material was PBMCs. The chain has TRBV27 and TRBJ2-1; D is unresolved. Written as DNA, the CDR3 is TGTGCCAGCAGTTTGGGAAGACCCTTTGAGCAGTTCTTC. Its translation: CASSLGRPFEQFF.